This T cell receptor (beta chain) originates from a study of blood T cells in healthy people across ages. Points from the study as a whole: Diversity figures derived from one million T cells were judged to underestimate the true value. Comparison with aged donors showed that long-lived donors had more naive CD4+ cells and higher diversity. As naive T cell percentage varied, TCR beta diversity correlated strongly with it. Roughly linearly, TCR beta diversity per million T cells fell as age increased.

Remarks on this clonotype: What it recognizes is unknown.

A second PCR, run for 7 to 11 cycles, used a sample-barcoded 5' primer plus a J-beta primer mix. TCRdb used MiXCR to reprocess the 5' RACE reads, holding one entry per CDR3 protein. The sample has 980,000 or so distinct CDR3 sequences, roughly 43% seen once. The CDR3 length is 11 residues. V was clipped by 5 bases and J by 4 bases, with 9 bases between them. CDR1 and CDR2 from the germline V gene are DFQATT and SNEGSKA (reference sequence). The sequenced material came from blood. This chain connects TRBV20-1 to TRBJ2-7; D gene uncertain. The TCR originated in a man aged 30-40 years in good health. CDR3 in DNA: TGCAGTGCTCCACATGCGTACGAGCAGTACTTC. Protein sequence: CSAPHAYEQYF.